Listed below are T cell receptor beta chains from one sample, sequenced in a study of T cells in Graves' hyperthyroidism and ophthalmopathy. Each CDR3 protein gets one entry after TCRdb re-called the multiplex PCR reads with MiXCR. Here the sample spans 690,000 or so distinct CDR3 sequences, roughly a sixth being singletons. Sequencing was performed on blood. These receptors all come from a woman aged 50 to 65 with Graves' hyperthyroidism that later progressed to Graves' ophthalmopathy. CDR3s include the opening cysteine and the closing phenylalanine or tryptophan. A D gene is named only where the DNA matches it firmly. Rows give clone size only sometimes, using once, few, many, or a class for an expanded clone.

many	TRBV2	TRBJ1-5	NA	TGTGCCAGCAGCGAAGGGGGGGGGTTTAGCAATCAGCCCCAGCATTTT	CASSEGGGFSNQPQHF
many	TRBV18	TRBJ2-1	TRBD1	TGTGCCAGCTCACCTTTCTCGGGACAGGGGGTCGGTGAGCAGTTCTTC	CASSPFSGQGVGEQFF
many	TRBV6-5	TRBJ1-2	NA	TGTGCCAGCAGTTACTACCGATCCTATGGCTACACCTTC	CASSYYRSYGYTF
few	TRBV7-9	TRBJ2-3	NA	TGTGCCAGCAGCGATACGACAGGTATCACAGATACGCAGTATTTT	CASSDTTGITDTQYF
many	TRBV9	TRBJ1-6	NA	TGTGCCAGCAGCGTAGGTCCAGCAGCTAATTCACCCCTCCACTTT	CASSVGPAANSPLHF
NA	TRBV6-2/TRBV6-3	TRBJ2-7	NA	TGTGCCAGCAGCACCTTCAACAGGCGCACAATCTACGAGCAGTACTTC	CASSTFNRRTIYEQYF
NA	TRBV6-5	TRBJ1-2	NA	TGTGCCAGCAGTTACTCGACAGGCGCGCCGACTAACTATGGCTACACCTTC	CASSYSTGAPTNYGYTF
NA	TRBV10-3	TRBJ1-2	NA	TGTGCCATCAGTGAGCCCCTTGAGCAGGCCAAAACCGGCTACACCTTC	CAISEPLEQAKTGYTF
NA	TRBV10-3	TRBJ1-2	TRBD1	TGTGCCATCAGTGAGACTGCCGGACAGGGGGCTAACTATGGCTACACCTTC	CAISETAGQGANYGYTF
NA	TRBV12-3/TRBV12-4	TRBJ2-7	TRBD2	TGTGCCAGCAGTTTAGGGACTAGCGGGAGGGACTACGAGCAGTACTTC	CASSLGTSGRDYEQYF
many	TRBV6-1	TRBJ2-5	NA	TGTGCCAGCAAGGCAGGGGTGGCGGAGACCCAGTACTTC	CASKAGVAETQYF
NA	TRBV2	TRBJ1-5	NA	TGTGCCAGCAGCCGCAGGGCCTCCGGCAATCAGCCCCAGCATTTT	CASSRRASGNQPQHF
few	TRBV20-1	TRBJ2-2	NA	TGCAGTGCTAGAGGGCCCCGGCAGGGCCAGAACACCGGGGAGCTGTTTTTT	CSARGPRQGQNTGELFF
NA	TRBV7-9	TRBJ2-4	TRBD1	TGTGCCAGCAGCCAATCCTTAGACAGGGGCCTCCTGCGTAAAAACATTCAGTACTTC	CASSQSLDRGLLRKNIQYF
NA	TRBV7-9	TRBJ2-3	NA	TGTGCCAGCAGCTTAGTTCCGAGGACTCAAGATACGCAGTATTTT	CASSLVPRTQDTQYF
many	TRBV12-3/TRBV12-4	TRBJ2-2	NA	TGTGCCAGCAGTTTAGCGGGAGGTCGCGGGGAGCTGTTTTTT	CASSLAGGRGELFF
NA	TRBV2	TRBJ2-4	NA	TGTGCCAGCAGTGGGACAGGGGGCCTAGCGGGGGAAGTTCAGTACTTC	CASSGTGGLAGEVQYF
many	TRBV3-1	TRBJ2-1	TRBD2	TGTGCCAGCAGCAACCCGGGACTAGGAGTAGGCGAGCAGTTCTTC	CASSNPGLGVGEQFF
many	TRBV4-2	TRBJ2-7	NA	TGTGCCAGCAGCCAAGTGAGCGGGCTAACCTACTACGAGCAGTACTTC	CASSQVSGLTYYEQYF
few	TRBV5-1	TRBJ2-7	TRBD1	TGCGCCAGCACCTCAATTCCGGTCGGGACAGAGTCCTACGAGCAGTACTTC	CASTSIPVGTESYEQYF
many	TRBV10-3	TRBJ1-1	TRBD1	TGTGCCATCAGCATCAGGGGGGACACTGAAGCTTTCTTT	CAISIRGDTEAFF
once	TRBV7-3	TRBJ2-1	TRBD1	TGTGCCAGCAGTCGAACCGGGACAGGGGCCTACAATAAGCAGTTCTTC	CASSRTGTGAYNKQFF
many	TRBV6-2/TRBV6-3	TRBJ2-5	NA	TGTGCCAGCAGTTACCGCGTGGTGCTAGAGACCCAGTACTTC	CASSYRVVLETQYF
many	TRBV5-1	TRBJ2-1	NA	TGCGCCAGCAGCTCCGGACTGTGGAATGAGCAGTTCTTC	CASSSGLWNEQFF
many	TRBV5-1	TRBJ2-3	TRBD2	TGCGCCAGCAGGGGTTTTAACGGACTAGCGGGGACAGATACGCAGTATTTT	CASRGFNGLAGTDTQYF
NA	TRBV6-2/TRBV6-3	TRBJ1-2	NA	TGTGCCAGCAGCAGGGTGGACTATGGCTACACCTTC	CASSRVDYGYTF
few	TRBV5-1	TRBJ2-5	TRBD1	TGCGCCAGCAGCCGTTCGGCGACAGGGGGCAGATTGGAGACCCAGTACTTC	CASSRSATGGRLETQYF
many	TRBV18	TRBJ2-5	NA	TGTGCCAGCTCCAGGGCCATAACAGGGCCCGAGACCCAGTACTTC	CASSRAITGPETQYF
NA	TRBV20-1	TRBJ1-2	NA	TGCAGTGGGAAAAGGGGGGATGATGGCTACACCTTC	CSGKRGDDGYTF
many	TRBV2	TRBJ1-1	NA	TGTGCCAGCAGGCGGCTACAAATGAACACTGAAGCTTTCTTT	CASRRLQMNTEAFF
many	TRBV12-3/TRBV12-4	TRBJ1-2	TRBD1	TGTGCCAGCAGAATGGGGCAGGGGGCGCATGGCTACACCTTC	CASRMGQGAHGYTF
many	TRBV5-1	TRBJ1-1	TRBD1	TGCGCCAGCACAAGGGACAGGGCGTACACTGAAGCTTTCTTT	CASTRDRAYTEAFF
NA	TRBV18	TRBJ1-2	TRBD1	TGTGCCAGCTCACCACCTGACAGGGTCTATGGCTACACCTTC	CASSPPDRVYGYTF
NA	TRBV7-9	TRBJ2-3	TRBD2	TGTGCCAGCAGCGGTCCGGGACTAGGAGGAACAGATACGCAGTATTTT	CASSGPGLGGTDTQYF
many	TRBV2	TRBJ2-2	NA	TGTGCCAGCAGTGTTCGGGCCGCCGAGAACACCGGGGAGCTGTTTTTT	CASSVRAAENTGELFF
NA	TRBV10-1	TRBJ2-2	TRBD2	TGCGCCAGCAACCGGGGGGTTGGCGGGGAGCTGTTTTTT	CASNRGVGGELFF
many	TRBV30	TRBJ1-2	NA	TGTGCCTGGTCCGGGCCTTCCACTAACTATGGCTACACCTTC	CAWSGPSTNYGYTF
NA	TRBV4-1	TRBJ1-6	TRBD1	TGCGCCAGCAGCCAAGGGACAGGGACAGGGGGACCAGGTTCACCCCTCCACTTT	CASSQGTGTGGPGSPLHF
many	TRBV6-1	TRBJ1-5	NA	TGTGCCAGCAGTGATCGGGGGTTCGGCAATCAGCCCCAGCATTTT	CASSDRGFGNQPQHF
few	TRBV6-1	TRBJ2-3	TRBD1	TGTGCCAGCAGTTCTCGGACAGGGGAGCATACGCAGTATTTT	CASSSRTGEHTQYF
NA	TRBV6-1	TRBJ2-1	NA	TGTGCCAGCAGTGGCCCCCGGGACCCTTTCTACAATGAGCAGTTCTTC	CASSGPRDPFYNEQFF
few	TRBV7-9	TRBJ2-7	NA	TGTGCCAGCAGCTTAGACCTAGCCGGGTACGAGCAGTACTTC	CASSLDLAGYEQYF
NA	TRBV6-5	TRBJ2-7	NA	TGTGCCAGCAGTTACTCCGGGTTCGAGCAGTACTTC	CASSYSGFEQYF
NA	TRBV6-2/TRBV6-3	TRBJ2-7	TRBD1	TGTGCCAGCCAGGGGACAGGGGAGTCCTACGAGCAGTACTTC	CASQGTGESYEQYF
many	TRBV20-1	TRBJ2-7	NA	TGCAGTGCAGCGCCGGGACGGCTCTACGAGCAGTACTTC	CSAAPGRLYEQYF
many	TRBV20-1	TRBJ1-2	NA	TGCAGTGCTGTCACCCCCGGACAGAACTATGGCTACACCTTC	CSAVTPGQNYGYTF
NA	TRBV7-2	TRBJ2-1	TRBD2	TGTGCCAGCAGCCACCGGCCCCCTGGGGCTAGCGGACCATACAATGAGCAGTTCTTC	CASSHRPPGASGPYNEQFF
NA	TRBV3-1	TRBJ1-6	TRBD1	TGTGCCAGCCAACCCCGGACAGGGGACTATAATTCACTCCTCCACTTT	CASQPRTGDYNSLLHF
many	TRBV3-1	TRBJ1-5	NA	TGTGCCAGCAGCCAAAGCGGTGAGCCCCAGCATTTT	CASSQSGEPQHF
many	TRBV11-2	TRBJ1-2	NA	TGTGCCAGCAGCTTAGGGGGGGGGATGGATGGCTACACCTTC	CASSLGGGMDGYTF
many	TRBV18	TRBJ1-4	NA	TGTGCCAGCTCCCGGTATCAGGGTCCGGAAAAACTGTTTTTT	CASSRYQGPEKLFF
NA	TRBV29-1	TRBJ2-3	NA	TGCAGCGTTGAAGACTTCCCGGATACGCAGTATTTT	CSVEDFPDTQYF
few	TRBV6-1	TRBJ1-3	NA	TGTGCCAGCAGTTCGGGACTGAACTCTGGAAACACCATATATTTT	CASSSGLNSGNTIYF
many	TRBV30	TRBJ1-1	NA	TGTGCCTGGAGTGTACAGAGGGACACTGAAGCTTTCTTT	CAWSVQRDTEAFF
many	TRBV18	TRBJ2-1	TRBD1	TGTGCCAGCTCACACCTCGCCGGGACAGGGATTCATAATGAGCAGTTCTTC	CASSHLAGTGIHNEQFF
many	TRBV30	TRBJ1-6	NA	TGTGCCTGGAGTGTAAGTGTAGGGGACGGATCACCCCTCCACTTT	CAWSVSVGDGSPLHF
NA	TRBV7-9	TRBJ1-4	NA	TGTGCCAGCAGCTCCCAGGGCAGGGGAAAGGAAAAACTGTTTTTT	CASSSQGRGKEKLFF
many	TRBV3-1	TRBJ2-1	NA	TGTGCCAGCAGCCAAAGGGGGGATGAGCAGTTCTTC	CASSQRGDEQFF
few	TRBV9	TRBJ2-2	NA	TGTGCCAGCAGCGTAGTACTGAACACCGGGGAGCTGTTTTTT	CASSVVLNTGELFF
NA	TRBV7-9	TRBJ2-5	NA	TGTGCCAGCAGCTTCGGGGGTACCCAAGAGACCCAGTACTTC	CASSFGGTQETQYF